This T cell receptor beta chain was recovered during a study of T cell responses to AZD1222 COVID-19 vaccine. Broader study findings: In a largely white British group with more females than males, clonal diversity was possibly underestimated. At baseline, just a handful of AZD1222 recipients tested seropositive. CD4 TCRs associated with vaccination spanned spike, dominating at 160-218 and 743-854. Rises in breadth and depth of Spike-specific TCRs came after two AZD1222 doses.

Libraries were prepared by immunoSEQ multiplex PCR; TCRdb keeps only in-frame clonotypes and omits some of them. The table includes hundreds of thousands of clones, about 92% detected once. Of note for this clone: Its antigen is as yet unknown.

There are 13 residues in the CDR3. The V end was cut by 5 bases, the J end by 7 bases, with 13 bases between. This TCR was sampled from an adult in good health. The material sequenced was peripheral blood, taken on day 0 of MenACWY control vaccination. The chain combines TRBV12-3 or TRBV12-4 with TRBJ2-3; perhaps TRBD2 as D (6 bases). In DNA, the CDR3 is TGTGCCAGCAGTCCCTTTGCGGGAAATACGCAGTATTTT. This codes for CASSPFAGNTQYF.